What follows is one T cell receptor (beta chain) and its context. The sample belongs to a study of technical replicates of blood from a handful of donors. V was pared by 3 bases and J by 6 bases, with 0 bases of the junction left unmatched. The germline gives CDR1 MNHEY, CDR2 SMNVEV (reference sequence). The CDR3 totals 13 residues. Profiled with immunoSEQ multiplex PCR; TCRdb holds only in-frame clones, not every one. The sample lists approximately 95,000 clones, around 95% seen once, with about 0.37% in the top ten. The receptor was isolated from a human donor in good health. V usage is TRBV27 and J usage is TRBJ2-1; TRBD1 matches at 9 bases. Source material: T cells isolated from PBMCs. The CDR3 region is CASSLDRGNEQFF. The CDR3 DNA follows: TGTGCCAGCAGTTTGGACAGGGGCAATGAGCAGTTCTTC.